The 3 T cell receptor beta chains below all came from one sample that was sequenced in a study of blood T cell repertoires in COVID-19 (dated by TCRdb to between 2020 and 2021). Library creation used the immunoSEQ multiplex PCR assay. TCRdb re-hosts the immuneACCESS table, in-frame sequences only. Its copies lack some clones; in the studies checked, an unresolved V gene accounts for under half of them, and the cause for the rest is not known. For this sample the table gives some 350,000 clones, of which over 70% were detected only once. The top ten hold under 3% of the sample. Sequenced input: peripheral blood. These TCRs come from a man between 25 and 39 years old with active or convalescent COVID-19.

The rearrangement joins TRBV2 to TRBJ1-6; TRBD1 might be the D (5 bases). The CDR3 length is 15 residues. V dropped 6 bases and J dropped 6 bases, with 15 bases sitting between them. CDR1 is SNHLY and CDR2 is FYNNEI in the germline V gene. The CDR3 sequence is CASRGGAMANSPLHF. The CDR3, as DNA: TGTGCCAGCAGGGGGGGAGCGATGGCTAATTCACCCCTCCACTTT.

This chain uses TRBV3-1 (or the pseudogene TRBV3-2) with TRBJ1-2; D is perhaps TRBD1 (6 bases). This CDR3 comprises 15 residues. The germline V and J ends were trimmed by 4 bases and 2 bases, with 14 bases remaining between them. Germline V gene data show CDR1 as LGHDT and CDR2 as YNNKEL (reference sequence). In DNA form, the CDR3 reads TGTGCCAGCAGCCCACCTAACAGGGCGAACTATGGCTACACCTTC. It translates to CASSPPNRANYGYTF.

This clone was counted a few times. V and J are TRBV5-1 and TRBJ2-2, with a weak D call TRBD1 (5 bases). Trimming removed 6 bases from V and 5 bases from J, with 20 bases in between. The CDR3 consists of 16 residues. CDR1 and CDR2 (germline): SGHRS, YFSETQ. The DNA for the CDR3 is TGCGCCAGCACCCTGGCAGAGCAGGGTGGAACCGGGGAGCTGTTTTTT. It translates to CASTLAEQGGTGELFF.